The entry below describes one TCR beta chain. This clonotype was detected many times. Its specific antigen is unknown. One base away there is no much larger clone; base qualities are not given. This sample was included in a study of T cells in Graves' hyperthyroidism and ophthalmopathy (dated by TCRdb to about 2019). Some background on the complete study: Peripheral blood samples were taken at the time of initial diagnosis, prior to any treatment. An independent validation cohort of around 20 hyperthyroidism patients and over 15 patients who later progressed to ophthalmopathy tested prospective prediction of ophthalmopathy. The 95 to 100 discovery patients were randomly divided into training and test sets at a 7:3 ratio. A discovery cohort of fewer than 110 patients, 43 with Graves' ophthalmopathy and 55 to 60 with stable Graves' hyperthyroidism, was used to find distinguishing TCR V-J signatures. Following sampling, methimazole starting at 30 mg daily was given to hyperthyroidism patients, and high-dose intravenous methylprednisolone was given to ophthalmopathy patients. The study also compared thyroid tissue and blood T-cell repertoires from 6 or 7 Graves' hyperthyroidism patients. The paper reports TCR Vbeta CDR3 sequencing of roughly 140 peripheral blood samples: around 41 ophthalmopathy, fewer than 80 hyperthyroidism and approximately 17 progressor patients. What the research found in general, with its limitations: Blood samples also contained most of the expanded thyroid clonotypes (frequency above 0.001), which suggests that blood repertoires may reflect thyroid immune responses. Sample size was not statistically predetermined, and blinding of investigators to group allocation was not performed. In cross-validation, a model built on a 13 V-J signature told ophthalmopathy apart from stable hyperthyroidism with 87.88% sensitivity and about 81% specificity, and in testing the same model reached 80%/75%. In validation, the model predicted progression to ophthalmopathy with approximately 69% sensitivity and around 72% specificity, a median of around six months before onset.

In the ophthalmopathy patients, disease was moderately to severely active, with a Clinical Activity Score of 3 or more, a NOSPECS grade of 4 or more, and a duration of less than 3 months. Patients with uncontrolled infections, other autoimmune diseases, pregnancy or lactation were excluded. Diagnoses were established on the basis of clinical symptoms, serum thyroxine and TRAb, thyroid ultrasound, and orbital computed tomography. PBMCs were isolated from 7.5 to 10 ml of fresh peripheral blood by Ficoll-Paque density gradient centrifugation. Total RNA was extracted using Trizol reagent, and RNA quality was assessed on an Agilent 2100 Bioanalyzer. TCR beta CDR3 regions were amplified from RNA transcripts. For the first round of RT-PCR on the TCR CDR3, the HTBI primer set was used together with the Qiagen OneStep RT-PCR kit. Libraries were constructed in a second round of multiplex PCR, after which size selection and purification were carried out. The libraries were sequenced on an Illumina HiSeq2000 using paired-end 100 bp reads. The paper's processing steps were these. SOAPnuke was used to process the raw data, throwing out any read that contained adapters or uncalled bases, had a mean Phred below 15, or lacked an exact constant-primer or identifier match. High-quality paired reads were merged with COPE v1.2.5, and unique nucleotide sequences were defined as clonotypes. Clonotypes were aligned to IMGT TRBV, TRBD and TRBJ reference segments using MiTCR v1.1. The analysis included only V-J combinations with a frequency above 0.0001, which together covered 99% to 99.2% of the repertoires. The TCS score was defined as the ratio of F50 (clonal expansion) to E x V (chaos), calculated using BLOSUM62-based TCRdist between CDR3 peptides within each V-J. Welch's t-statistics and random forest reduced 450 to 600 V-J features to 13, which were used in a naive Bayes classifier (R e1071). TCRdb passed the public sequencing reads through fastp at Q25 and MiXCR, retaining productive beta sequences. Every CDR3 protein is listed once, alongside the most common genes and DNA of its rows. These V and J calls derive from TCRdb rather than the authors' analysis. The sample yields some 350,000 distinct CDR3 sequences; roughly 15% were counted once. The ten largest clonotypes hold roughly 20% of the sample.

The V end gives up 0 bases and the J end 7 bases, leaving 27 bases in the junction not matched to a gene. According to the germline V gene (reference sequence), CDR1 reads LNHNV and CDR2 reads YYDKDF. The CDR3 covers 22 residues, taking in both the cysteine and the phenylalanine. The sequence is cut down to CDR3 DNA, 66 bases in frame from base 1. The clonotype comes from a woman aged 60-75 years with Graves' ophthalmopathy. The receptor chain draws on TRBV15 and TRBJ2-1, with 7 central nucleotides matching TRBD2. Sequencing was performed on blood. This receptor has the CDR3 CATSREVWGRADFYHFGNEQFF. In nucleotides, the sequence is TGTGCCACCAGCAGAGAAGTATGGGGGAGGGCCGATTTCTACCATTTTGGGAATGAGCAGTTCTTC.